These T cell receptor beta chains were read from a single sample in a study of Graves' ophthalmopathy and Graves' hyperthyroidism. One entry per CDR3 protein, called by TCRdb with MiXCR from the multiplex PCR reads. The sample includes over a million distinct CDR3 sequences, about two fifths seen only once; the top ten take 11%. Sequencing used peripheral blood or thyroid tissue (not recorded which). The receptors were sampled from an adult man with Graves' hyperthyroidism. Each CDR3 is given with its conserved first and last residue. The D gene is left open where the match is weak. Expanded clones get a size class; other rows say once, few or many, or leave the size out.

J,size,V,D,CDR3,DNA
TRBJ1-2,.,TRBV6-5,.,CASSQDGGGLRSYGYTF,TGTGCCAGCAGCCAAGATGGGGGCGGACTTAGATCCTATGGCTACACCTTC
TRBJ1-4,.,TRBV2,TRBD1,CASSEAPPRGGVTGDNEKLFF,TGTGCCAGCAGTGAAGCGCCCCCTCGGGGGGGGGTGACAGGGGATAATGAAAAACTGTTTTTT
TRBJ1-2,.,TRBV3-1,.,CASSQDGAVPNYGYTF,TGTGCCAGCAGCCAAGATGGGGCAGTACCTAACTATGGCTACACCTTC
TRBJ1-4,.,TRBV12-3/TRBV12-4,.,CASSFLSSTNEKLFF,TGTGCCAGCAGTTTTCTGTCTTCAACTAATGAAAAACTGTTTTTT
TRBJ1-1,many,TRBV11-2,.,CASSLVWGRWDTEAFF,TGTGCCAGCAGCTTAGTTTGGGGGCGGTGGGACACTGAAGCTTTCTTT
TRBJ2-7,.,TRBV7-2,.,CASSPVATGPPGQYF,TGTGCCAGCAGCCCCGTTGCCACGGGTCCTCCCGGGCAGTACTTC
TRBJ2-5,.,TRBV7-2,.,CASSLSGGQGTQYF,TGTGCCAGCAGCCTCTCAGGGGGGCAGGGGACCCAGTACTTC
TRBJ2-7,.,TRBV10-3,TRBD2,CAISLAGGTYEQYF,TGTGCCATCAGTTTAGCGGGGGGGACCTACGAGCAGTACTTC
TRBJ1-1,.,TRBV5-1,.,CASSFSVSTEAFF,TGCGCCAGCAGCTTTAGCGTGAGCACTGAAGCTTTCTTT
TRBJ1-1,many,TRBV7-9,.,CASSAKNLRTPNTEAFF,TGTGCCAGCAGCGCGAAAAACCTCAGAACGCCGAACACTGAAGCTTTCTTT
TRBJ1-6,many,TRBV13,TRBD1,CASSFRTGGEPISPLHF,TGTGCCAGCAGCTTCAGGACAGGGGGTGAGCCCATTTCACCCCTCCACTTT
TRBJ2-5,few,TRBV5-1,.,CASSFDGSSQETQYF,TGCGCCAGCAGCTTCGACGGATCTTCACAAGAGACCCAGTACTTC
TRBJ1-5,.,TRBV24-1,TRBD1,CATSGTGANQPQHF,TGTGCCACCAGTGGGACAGGGGCAAATCAGCCCCAGCATTTT
TRBJ2-5,few,TRBV27,.,CASSLTGEGTQYF,TGTGCCAGCAGTTTAACCGGCGAGGGGACCCAGTACTTC
TRBJ1-2,few,TRBV10-2,TRBD1,CASSEPDRGIYGYTF,TGCGCCAGCAGTGAGCCGGACAGGGGTATCTATGGCTACACCTTC
TRBJ1-2,.,TRBV29-1,.,CSAGGKLLDYGYTF,TGCAGCGCTGGGGGGAAGCTTCTTGACTATGGCTACACCTTC
TRBJ1-2,.,TRBV20-1,.,CSATGDTNQGYTF,TGCAGTGCTACCGGGGACACCAACCAAGGCTACACCTTC
TRBJ1-5,.,TRBV2,.,CASMRGFSNQPQHF,TGTGCCAGCATGCGGGGATTTAGCAATCAGCCCCAGCATTTT
TRBJ2-7,few,TRBV5-1,.,CASSRSPGLIYEQYF,TGCGCCAGCAGTCGATCTCCGGGACTGATCTACGAGCAGTACTTC
TRBJ2-7,.,TRBV29-1,.,CSVPGSGQGTAGGSYEQYF,TGCAGCGTCCCGGGGTCGGGACAGGGTACAGCGGGGGGCTCCTACGAGCAGTACTTC
TRBJ1-2,.,TRBV6-9,.,CASSNTVRPNYGYTF,TGTGCCAGCAGTAACACGGTCAGGCCTAACTATGGCTACACCTTC
TRBJ2-7,.,TRBV12-3/TRBV12-4,.,CASQRGGEGYEQYF,TGTGCCAGTCAAAGGGGGGGGGAGGGCTACGAGCAGTACTTC
TRBJ1-2,many,TRBV29-1,.,CSVEFGGLYGYTF,TGCAGCGTTGAGTTCGGGGGGTTATATGGCTACACCTTC
TRBJ2-5,many,TRBV7-9,TRBD1,CASSPGTGGETQYF,TGTGCCAGCAGCCCTGGGACAGGGGGCGAGACCCAGTACTTC
TRBJ2-5,many,TRBV7-9,.,CASSFPPVADQYF,TGTGCCAGCAGCTTCCCGCCCGTCGCGGATCAGTACTTC
TRBJ1-6,once,TRBV29-1,.,CSVAGGTRGSPLHF,TGCAGCGTTGCAGGTGGGACTAGAGGTTCACCCCTCCACTTT
TRBJ2-7,.,TRBV12-3/TRBV12-4,TRBD2,CASSLARLAGSYEQYF,TGTGCCAGCAGTTTAGCGCGGCTAGCGGGCTCCTACGAGCAGTACTTC
TRBJ1-1,many,TRBV5-1,.,CASSLVMGPDFEAFF,TGCGCCAGCAGCTTGGTTATGGGGCCCGATTTTGAAGCTTTCTTT
TRBJ1-1,few,TRBV2,TRBD1,CASRRQGETEAFF,TGTGCCAGCAGGCGACAGGGGGAGACTGAAGCTTTCTTT
TRBJ1-5,.,TRBV7-2,.,CASSLHGQNNNQPQHF,TGTGCCAGCAGCTTACACGGACAGAATAACAATCAGCCCCAGCATTTT
TRBJ1-3,many,TRBV4-3,.,CASSQDPGFGNTIYF,TGCGCCAGCAGCCAAGATCCGGGCTTTGGAAACACCATATATTTT
TRBJ2-5,few,TRBV12-3/TRBV12-4,TRBD2,CASSPWGLGQETQYF,TGTGCCAGCAGTCCGTGGGGACTAGGACAAGAGACCCAGTACTTC
TRBJ2-1,.,TRBV20-1,.,CSALRPGGVGEQFF,TGCAGTGCCCTACGTCCAGGAGGAGTCGGTGAGCAGTTCTTC
TRBJ1-5,many,TRBV19,.,CASSVSGQEGRNQPQHF,TGTGCCAGTAGTGTCAGCGGTCAGGAAGGTCGCAATCAGCCCCAGCATTTT
TRBJ2-1,once,TRBV2,TRBD2,CAGTERDPPNEQFF,TGTGCCGGGACTGAGCGGGATCCACCCAATGAGCAGTTCTTC
TRBJ1-2,.,TRBV29-1,TRBD1,CSVGTGTEEYGYTF,TGCAGCGTTGGGACAGGGACAGAAGAATATGGCTACACCTTC
TRBJ2-7,many,TRBV19,.,CASSIFEGSYEQYF,TGTGCCAGTAGTATTTTTGAGGGTTCTTACGAGCAGTACTTC
TRBJ1-4,many,TRBV25-1,.,CASSRAGGEKLFF,TGTGCCAGCAGTAGAGCGGGTGGTGAAAAACTGTTTTTT
TRBJ1-4,.,TRBV5-1,TRBD1,CASTSTGGTTNEKLFF,TGCGCCAGCACCTCGACAGGGGGCACAACTAATGAAAAACTGTTTTTT
TRBJ1-5,many,TRBV7-2,TRBD1,CASSLDRGSQPQHF,TGTGCCAGCAGCTTGGACAGGGGAAGTCAGCCCCAGCATTTT
TRBJ1-2,.,TRBV5-1,TRBD1,CASSHILGQGLTNYGYTF,TGCGCCAGCAGCCACATCCTGGGACAGGGGTTGACTAACTATGGCTACACCTTC
TRBJ2-7,.,TRBV15,TRBD2,CATSRAGGLGPYEQYF,TGTGCCACCAGCAGAGCGGGAGGGCTAGGACCCTACGAGCAGTACTTC
TRBJ2-5,.,TRBV7-2,.,CASTPLTEETQYF,TGTGCCAGCACCCCACTGACCGAAGAGACCCAGTACTTC
TRBJ2-5,.,TRBV5-8,.,CAYGTPTPPETQYF,TGTGCCTACGGGACCCCAACCCCCCCAGAGACCCAGTACTTC
TRBJ2-5,many,TRBV13,TRBD2,CASKRSGGAQETQYF,TGTGCCAGCAAGAGGAGCGGGGGGGCTCAGGAGACCCAGTACTTC
TRBJ1-1,few,TRBV30,.,CAWPNKDAEAFF,TGTGCCTGGCCTAATAAGGACGCTGAAGCTTTCTTT
TRBJ2-3,.,TRBV20-1,.,CSARDWRRESLTDTQYF,TGCAGTGCTAGAGATTGGCGCAGGGAAAGCCTCACAGATACGCAGTATTTT
TRBJ2-5,few,TRBV29-1,.,CSGQETQYF,TGCAGCGGACAAGAGACCCAGTACTTC
TRBJ2-5,.,TRBV9,TRBD1,CASSPVGTGEETQYF,TGTGCCAGCAGCCCCGTCGGGACAGGGGAAGAGACCCAGTACTTC
TRBJ1-6,.,TRBV13,.,CASSRFWASNSPLHF,TGTGCCAGCAGCCGTTTTTGGGCCAGTAATTCACCCCTCCACTTT
TRBJ1-6,.,TRBV25-1,TRBD1,CASSEPGTGDTGSPLHF,TGTGCCAGCAGTGAACCCGGGACAGGGGATACGGGTTCACCCCTCCACTTT
TRBJ2-6,many,TRBV20-1,.,CSARVGSGANVLTF,TGCAGTGCTAGAGTGGGGTCCGGGGCCAACGTCCTGACTTTC
TRBJ1-5,.,TRBV7-9,.,CASNQGVEPQHF,TGTGCCAGCAACCAGGGAGTGGAGCCCCAGCATTTT
TRBJ2-7,.,TRBV12-3/TRBV12-4,.,CASSALGYRSSYEQNF,TGTGCCAGCAGTGCACTAGGGTACCGGAGCTCCTACGAGCAGAACTTC
TRBJ2-5,.,TRBV7-9,TRBD1,CASSLGGQEQPQYF,TGTGCCAGCAGCTTAGGCGGACAGGAACAGCCCCAGTACTTC
TRBJ2-5,.,TRBV6-2/TRBV6-3,.,CASSFLAKQETQYF,TGTGCCAGCAGTTTCCTAGCAAAGCAAGAGACCCAGTACTTC
TRBJ2-1,.,TRBV5-5,.,CASSLPGENEQFF,TGTGCCAGCAGCTTACCAGGAGAGAATGAGCAGTTCTTC
TRBJ1-6,.,TRBV10-3,TRBD1,CAISPRGHGYSPLHF,TGTGCCATCAGCCCCAGGGGGCACGGGTATTCACCCCTCCACTTT